This T cell receptor (beta chain) emerged from a study of T cell responses to AZD1222 COVID-19 vaccine. Findings of the study overall: Mapped onto spike, vaccine-associated CD4 TCRs spanned it and were dominant at 160-218 and 743-854.

The CDR3 consists of 15 residues. Germline assignment: CDR1 MNHEY and CDR2 SVGAGI. Trimming took 6 bases from V and 2 from J, leaving 16 bases between them. Sequencing was performed with immunoSEQ multiplex PCR; in TCRdb, only in-frame clones are kept and a portion is missing. The table records tens of thousands of clones, approximately 83% of them present only once. In the case of this clone: Antigen unknown.

The receptor comes from an adult in good health. The sample was peripheral blood, taken on day 0 of AZD1222 vaccination. The chain is built from TRBV6-5 and TRBJ1-2; tentative D call: TRBD1 (5 bases). The CDR3 here is CASRWDQSRNYGYTF. The CDR3, as DNA: TGTGCCAGCAGGTGGGACCAAAGCCGCAACTATGGCTACACCTTC.